A selection of T cell receptor beta chains follows, all from one sample in a study of T cell repertoires in ileal Crohn's disease. Data came from immunoSEQ multiplex PCR; TCRdb stores just in-frame clones and leaves some out. The sample consists of over 5,000 clones, over 75% of them appearing once. The sample taken for sequencing was ileal tissue. Receptors originate from an adult with Crohn's disease. CDR3s include the opening cysteine and the closing phenylalanine or tryptophan. Fields, in order: D gene, J gene, CDR3 length, clone size, V gene, CDR3 DNA, CDR3 protein. A D gene is named only where the DNA matches it firmly. The listing skips clone size in some rows; elsewhere it reads once, few, many or a size class.

>TRBD1|TRBJ1-5|16|NA|TRBV5-8
TGTGCCAGCAGCTTGGAGGGACAGGGGCGCAATCAGCCCCAGCATTTT
CASSLEGQGRNQPQHF
>NA|TRBJ2-3|15|NA|TRBV6-5
TGTGCCAGCAGTTCACTAGCCCGCCCCAGGGATACGCAGTATTTT
CASSSLARPRDTQYF
>TRBD1|TRBJ1-4|18|NA|TRBV28
TGTGCCAGCAGTCCCAGGACAGGACGGGGGATAGGGGGGGAAAAACTGTTTTTT
CASSPRTGRGIGGEKLFF
>NA|TRBJ1-2|15|NA|TRBV4-3
TGCGCCAGCAGCCAAGAGATCCAGGGAAACTATGGCTACACCTTC
CASSQEIQGNYGYTF
>NA|TRBJ1-1|14|NA|TRBV5-1
TGCGCCAGCAGCTTGGGGGGAGGCGGCACTGAAGCTTTCTTT
CASSLGGGGTEAFF
>TRBD1|TRBJ2-1|16|NA|TRBV2
TGTGCCAGCAGTTTAGGGGGCCTGGTCTCCTACAATGAGCAGTTCTTC
CASSLGGLVSYNEQFF
>TRBD1|TRBJ2-6|17|NA|TRBV4-1
TGCGCCAGCAGCCAGGGAACAGGGGGCTCTGGGGCCAACGTCCTGACTTTC
CASSQGTGGSGANVLTF
>NA|TRBJ2-3|11|NA|TRBV28
TGTGCCAGCAGCCAAAGAGCTACGCAGTATTTT
CASSQRATQYF
>TRBD1|TRBJ2-7|15|NA|TRBV19
TGTGCCAGTAGTATAGACCGCGGGACAGGGCGTGGGCAGTACTTC
CASSIDRGTGRGQYF
>NA|TRBJ2-3|14|NA|TRBV28
TGTGCCAGCACCAGCGCCCCCCACACAGATACGCAGTATTTT
CASTSAPHTDTQYF
>NA|TRBJ2-2|14|NA|TRBV9
TGTGCCAGCAGAGCTACTCCCTCAACCGGGGAGCTGTTTTTT
CASRATPSTGELFF
>TRBD1|TRBJ2-2|13|NA|TRBV18
TGTGCCAGCTCACCGGGACAGGGAGAGGAGCTGTTTTTT
CASSPGQGEELFF
>TRBD2|TRBJ2-2|15|NA|TRBV4-2
TGTGCCAGCAGCCCTCTAGCGGGAAGGGCCGGGGAGCTGTTTTTT
CASSPLAGRAGELFF
>NA|TRBJ1-1|13|NA|TRBV15
TGTGCCACCAGCACAGGGGATGGCACTGAAGCTTTCTTT
CATSTGDGTEAFF
>TRBD1|TRBJ1-1|14|NA|TRBV27
TGTGCCAGCAGGGGGGACAGGCGGGGCACTGAAGCTTTCTTT
CASRGDRRGTEAFF
>NA|TRBJ2-7|15|few|TRBV27
TGTGCCAGCAGTTTAACAGCCGGGGTGACCTACGAGCAGTACTTC
CASSLTAGVTYEQYF
>TRBD1|TRBJ2-7|17|once|TRBV7-8
TGTGCCAGCAGCTTACATCGGCGTGGGACAGGGCGAAACGAGCAGTACTTC
CASSLHRRGTGRNEQYF
>NA|TRBJ1-2|12|NA|TRBV30
TGTGCCTGGAGTGTAACCAGACTTATCTACACCTTC
CAWSVTRLIYTF
>TRBD1|TRBJ1-2|13|NA|TRBV6-1
TGTGCCAGCAGTGAAGGAGGGGGCGGTGGCTACACCTTC
CASSEGGGGGYTF
>NA|TRBJ1-1|17|NA|TRBV19
TGTGCCAGTAGGAAGGGGACATCCCTAAGAGTGAACACTGAAGCTTTCTTT
CASRKGTSLRVNTEAFF
>TRBD1|TRBJ1-2|16|NA|TRBV28
TGTGCCAGCAGTTTAGGGACAGGGGGCAGGAACTATGGCTACACCTTC
CASSLGTGGRNYGYTF
>NA|TRBJ1-5|13|NA|TRBV10-3
TGTGCCCCGGGACTTAATAGCAATCAGCCCCAGCATTTT
CAPGLNSNQPQHF
>NA|TRBJ2-3|16|NA|TRBV27
TGTGCCAGCAGTTTGAATCGTCTATCTAGCACAGATACGCAGTATTTT
CASSLNRLSSTDTQYF
>TRBD1|TRBJ2-7|15|NA|TRBV10-3
TGTGCCATCAGTGATTCGGGACAGGGGGTCTACGAGCAGTACTTC
CAISDSGQGVYEQYF
>TRBD1|TRBJ2-7|13|NA|TRBV9
TGTGCCAGCTCGGGACAGGGGGCCTACGAGCAGTACTTC
CASSGQGAYEQYF
>NA|TRBJ1-2|15|NA|TRBV5-1
TGCGCCAGCAAGGTCAGACCAGTGGATGGAGAAGGCTACACCTTC
CASKVRPVDGEGYTF
>NA|TRBJ2-4|11|once|TRBV27
TGTGCCAGCGGAGGCGTAAACATTCAGTACTTC
CASGGVNIQYF
>NA|TRBJ1-4|16|once|TRBV4-1
TGCGCCAGCAGCCCCAAAGACACCGGCTCTCGCGAAAAACTGTTTTTT
CASSPKDTGSREKLFF
>TRBD1|TRBJ1-5|17|NA|TRBV7-2
TGTGCCAGCAGCTTAGCAGGGGGCGCGAAGGGAAATCAGCCCCAGCATTTT
CASSLAGGAKGNQPQHF
>NA|TRBJ1-1|12|NA|TRBV6-6
TGTGCCAGCACCCTGACTAACACTGAAGCTTTCTTT
CASTLTNTEAFF
>NA|TRBJ2-1|16|NA|TRBV5-1
TGCGCCAGCAGCTTGGGGCCGGGGGGCGGCTACAATGAGCAGTTCTTC
CASSLGPGGGYNEQFF
>TRBD2|TRBJ2-1|16|NA|TRBV18
TGTGCCAGCTCACCGCCGGGACTAGCGGGCTACAATGAGCAGTTCTTC
CASSPPGLAGYNEQFF
>NA|TRBJ2-7|15|NA|TRBV7-9
TGTGCCAGCAGCTTAGCACCAACAGTGTCCTACGAGCAGTACTTC
CASSLAPTVSYEQYF
>NA|TRBJ2-3|14|few|TRBV11-1
TGTGCCAGCAGCTTACGTCCTCTCACAGATACGCAGTATTTT
CASSLRPLTDTQYF
>TRBD2|TRBJ2-1|19|NA|TRBV5-1
TGCGCCAGCAGCCCCATCCAATATACCGGGACCCTGGGGGGGACTGAGCAGTTCTTC
CASSPIQYTGTLGGTEQFF
>NA|TRBJ1-5|15|few|TRBV7-8
TGTGCCAGCAGCCTAGAGTGGGGGCGCAATCAGCCCCAGCATTTT
CASSLEWGRNQPQHF
>TRBD1|TRBJ1-1|13|NA|TRBV28
TGTGCCAGCAGTCCGACAGGGTTCACTGAAGCTTTCTTT
CASSPTGFTEAFF
>NA|TRBJ2-5|17|NA|TRBV11-3
TGTGCCAGCAGCCGAGGGAGCTCAGACGGAGGGCAGGAGACCCAGTACTTC
CASSRGSSDGGQETQYF
>NA|TRBJ2-5|15|NA|TRBV5-1
TGCGCCAGCCGTGCAGGGGTCGGTGGGTGCGAGACCCAGTACTTC
CASRAGVGGCETQYF
>NA|TRBJ2-3|11|NA|TRBV6-6
TGTGCCAGCTTAAGCACAGATACGCAGTATTTT
CASLSTDTQYF
>NA|TRBJ1-4|14|NA|TRBV11-2
TGTGCCAGCAGCTATGGGGGACTGGGTGAAAAACTGTTTTTT
CASSYGGLGEKLFF
>TRBD1|TRBJ2-7|13|NA|TRBV30
TGTGCCTCGGGCAGGGGGCTCTCCTACGAGCAGTACTTC
CASGRGLSYEQYF
>NA|TRBJ2-7|15|NA|TRBV5-1
TGCGCCAGCAGCTTGGCCTCAGGGCTGGTGAACGAGCAGTACTTC
CASSLASGLVNEQYF
>TRBD1|TRBJ2-3|15|once|TRBV2
TGTGCCAGCAGTGGGGAGACAGGGGGCTTGGATACGCAGTATTTT
CASSGETGGLDTQYF
>TRBD2|TRBJ2-7|14|NA|TRBV7-9
TGTGCCAGCAGCTCCTTCGCGGGGGCCTACGAGCAGTACTTC
CASSSFAGAYEQYF
>TRBD1|TRBJ2-5|15|NA|TRBV18
TGTGCCAGCTCACCAAGATTGACAGGGCAAGAGACCCAGTACTTC
CASSPRLTGQETQYF
>NA|TRBJ1-2|14|NA|TRBV29-1
TGCAGCGTTGACACAGGGCACCCTATTTATGGCTACACCTTC
CSVDTGHPIYGYTF
>NA|TRBJ1-1|15|few|TRBV6-5
TGTGCCAGCAGTCCGTCAGGGATCCTGGGGACTGAAGCTTTCTTT
CASSPSGILGTEAFF
>NA|TRBJ1-2|13|NA|TRBV6-1
TGTGCCAGCAGAGAAACAGTATCCTATGGCTACACCTTC
CASRETVSYGYTF
>NA|TRBJ2-1|12|NA|TRBV28
TGTGCCAGCAGTCCGGTAAGGGGAGAGCAGTTCTTC
CASSPVRGEQFF
>NA|TRBJ1-2|13|NA|TRBV9
TGTGCCAGCAGCATTCCGGGGTACTATGGCTACACCTTC
CASSIPGYYGYTF
>NA|TRBJ2-7|13|once|TRBV19
TGTGCCAGTAGTATAACAGTTTTTAACGAGCAGTACTTC
CASSITVFNEQYF